Here is one T cell receptor beta chain with its context. Its specificity is unknown. The authors produced TCR alpha and TCR beta cDNA libraries with sample barcodes and UMIs by 5'RACE using constant-segment primers. TCRdb used MiXCR to reprocess the 5' RACE reads, holding one entry per CDR3 protein. The sample shows 350,000 to 500,000 distinct CDR3 sequences, approximately 19% of them seen only once. The V gene lost 5 bases and the J gene lost 6 bases, with 5 bases spanning the gap. From germline, CDR1 is MNHEY and CDR2 SVGAGI. This CDR3 is built from 11 residues. These data originate in a study of T-cell memory formation after mild COVID-19. On the study more broadly: There were largely donor-specific TCR clusters. Overall study findings and caveats: Shrinking CD4+ clones resided mostly in CM and EM, and CD8+ ones in EMRA. The finding that pre-infection memory included some responding clones suggested that cross-reactive memory joined.

The clonotype originates from a young man who had mild COVID-19 (a few samples of this study predate the infection). Cell type and time point are not known. This chain uses TRBV6-5 with TRBJ2-1; no firm D call. The sequencing input was PBMCs or a T cell subset sorted from them (not recorded which). CDR3 in DNA: TGTGCCAGCAGTAAGTCCAATGAGCAGTTCTTC. Residues: CASSKSNEQFF.